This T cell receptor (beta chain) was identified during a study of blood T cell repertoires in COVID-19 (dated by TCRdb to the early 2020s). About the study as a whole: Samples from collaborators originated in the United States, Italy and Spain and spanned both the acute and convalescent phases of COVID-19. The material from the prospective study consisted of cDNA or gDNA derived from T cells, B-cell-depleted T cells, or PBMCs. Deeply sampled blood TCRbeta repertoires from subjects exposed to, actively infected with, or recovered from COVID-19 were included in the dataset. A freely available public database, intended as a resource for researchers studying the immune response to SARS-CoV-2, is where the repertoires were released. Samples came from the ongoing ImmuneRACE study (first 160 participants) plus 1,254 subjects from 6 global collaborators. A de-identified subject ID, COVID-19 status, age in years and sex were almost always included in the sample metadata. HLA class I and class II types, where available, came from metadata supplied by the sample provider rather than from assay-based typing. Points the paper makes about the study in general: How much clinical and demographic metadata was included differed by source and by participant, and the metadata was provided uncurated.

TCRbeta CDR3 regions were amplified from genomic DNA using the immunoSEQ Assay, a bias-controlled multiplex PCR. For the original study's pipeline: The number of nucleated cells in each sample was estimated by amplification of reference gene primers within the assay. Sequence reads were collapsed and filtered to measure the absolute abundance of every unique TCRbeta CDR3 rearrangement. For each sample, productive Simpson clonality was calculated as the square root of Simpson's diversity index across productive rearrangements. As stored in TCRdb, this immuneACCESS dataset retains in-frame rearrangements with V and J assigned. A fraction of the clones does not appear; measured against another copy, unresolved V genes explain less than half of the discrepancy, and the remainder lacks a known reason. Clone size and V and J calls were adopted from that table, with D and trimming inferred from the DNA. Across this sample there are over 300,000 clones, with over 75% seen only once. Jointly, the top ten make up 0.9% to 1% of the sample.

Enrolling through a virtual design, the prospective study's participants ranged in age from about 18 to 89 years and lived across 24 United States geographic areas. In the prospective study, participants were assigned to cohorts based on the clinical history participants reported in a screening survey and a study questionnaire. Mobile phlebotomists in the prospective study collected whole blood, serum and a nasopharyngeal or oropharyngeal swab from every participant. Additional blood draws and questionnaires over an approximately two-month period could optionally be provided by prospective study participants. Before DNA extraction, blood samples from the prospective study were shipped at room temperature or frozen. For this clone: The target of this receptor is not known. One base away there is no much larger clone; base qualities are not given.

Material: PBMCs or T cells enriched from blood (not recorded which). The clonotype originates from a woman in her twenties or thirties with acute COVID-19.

The DNA reads TGTGCCTGGAGTGTGGACAGGGGTAGGGAGACCCAGTACTTC. It encodes CAWSVDRGRETQYF. The chain is made from TRBV30 and TRBJ2-5, with TRBD1 matching 9 junction bases. In the germline V gene (reference sequence), CDR1 corresponds to GTSNPN and CDR2 to SVGIG. Here V drops 0 bases and J drops 5 bases, and the junction holds 4 bases not matched to any gene. Inclusive of the bounding cysteine and phenylalanine, the CDR3 is 14 residues long. Just CDR3 DNA is preserved here, 42 bases in frame from base 1.